This is a list of T cell receptor beta chains from one sample in a study of CD8 T cells in Susac syndrome. From the immunoSEQ multiplex PCR reads, TCRdb called clonotypes with MiXCR, one entry per CDR3 protein. The sample has more than 150,000 distinct CDR3 sequences; roughly 95% are singletons. Sequencing was done on a sample of CD4+ T cells from PBMCs. The receptors shown here come from a human donor with Susac syndrome. Each CDR3 is given with its conserved first and last residue. D genes are given only for firm matches. Where a row states a size, it is once, few, many or the class of an expanded clone; other rows omit it.

>NA|NA|TRBJ2-7|TRBV6-6
CASRFGDEQYF
TGTGCCAGCAGATTCGGGGACGAGCAGTACTTC
>NA|TRBD1|TRBJ2-7|TRBV12-3/TRBV12-4
CASSIRQGGHEQYF
TGTGCCAGCAGTATTAGACAGGGCGGACACGAGCAGTACTTC
>NA|NA|TRBJ1-1|TRBV29-1
CSALMLAEAFF
TGCAGCGCCTTGATGTTGGCTGAAGCTTTCTTT
>NA|NA|TRBJ1-6|TRBV3-1
CATTQGRSENSPLHF
TGTGCCACCACCCAGGGACGATCTGAGAATTCACCCCTCCACTTT
>NA|NA|TRBJ2-6|TRBV5-1
CASSQTSGPGANVLTF
TGCGCCAGCAGCCAGACGTCCGGACCTGGGGCCAACGTCCTGACTTTC
>once|TRBD1|TRBJ1-1|TRBV9
CASSEGTVQNTEAFF
TGTGCCAGCAGCGAGGGGACAGTACAGAACACTGAAGCTTTCTTT
>NA|NA|TRBJ2-5|TRBV12-3/TRBV12-4
CASTTAGQETQYF
TGTGCCAGCACAACGGCAGGCCAAGAGACCCAGTACTTC
>NA|NA|TRBJ2-1|TRBV5-4
CASSLAGARPSYNEQFF
TGTGCCAGCAGCTTGGCCGGGGCTAGGCCATCCTACAATGAGCAGTTCTTC
>NA|TRBD2|TRBJ2-1|TRBV7-7
CASSLRLAGWNEQFF
TGTGCCAGCAGCTTACGGCTAGCGGGGTGGAATGAGCAGTTCTTC
>NA|NA|TRBJ2-1|TRBV10-1
CASPEQFF
TGCGCCAGCCCCGAGCAGTTCTTC
>NA|TRBD1|TRBJ1-6|TRBV6-5
CASSQRTGGGSPLHF
TGTGCCAGCAGTCAACGGACAGGGGGCGGTTCACCCCTCCACTTT
>NA|NA|TRBJ2-1|TRBV7-3
CASSMGLPHNEQFF
TGTGCCAGCAGCATGGGACTGCCCCACAATGAGCAGTTCTTC
>NA|NA|TRBJ2-5|TRBV28
CASNGGAQETQYF
TGTGCCAGCAATGGAGGGGCCCAAGAGACCCAGTACTTC
>NA|NA|TRBJ2-3|TRBV6-6
CASSYTRGAGTDTQYF
TGTGCCAGCAGTTACACCAGGGGGGCGGGCACAGATACGCAGTATTTT
>NA|TRBD1|TRBJ1-6|TRBV3-1
CASSQGDSLNSPLHF
TGTGCCAGCAGCCAAGGGGACAGCCTCAATTCACCCCTCCACTTT
>NA|NA|TRBJ1-5|TRBV9
CASSVDGSNQPQHF
TGTGCCAGCAGCGTAGATGGGAGCAATCAGCCCCAGCATTTT
>NA|NA|TRBJ2-4|TRBV3-1
CASSHRQVGDIQYF
TGTGCCAGCAGCCATCGTCAGGTGGGGGACATTCAGTACTTC
>NA|NA|TRBJ2-1|TRBV14
CASSLPLSATKQFF
TGTGCCAGCAGCTTACCGCTAAGTGCCACGAAGCAGTTCTTC
>NA|NA|TRBJ1-2|TRBV2
CASSESGYTF
TGTGCCAGCAGTGAATCTGGCTACACCTTC
>NA|NA|TRBJ2-1|TRBV24-1
CATQARGAANEQFF
TGTGCCACCCAAGCTCGCGGGGCGGCCAATGAGCAGTTCTTC
>NA|NA|TRBJ1-1|TRBV2
CASSEELNTEAFF
TGTGCCAGCAGTGAAGAGCTGAACACTGAAGCTTTCTTT
>NA|NA|TRBJ2-5|TRBV20-1
CSGVVGETQYF
TGCAGTGGGGTCGTCGGAGAGACCCAGTACTTC
>NA|TRBD2|TRBJ2-7|TRBV19
CASSISAGGLLSEQYF
TGTGCCAGTAGTATCTCTGCGGGGGGCCTCCTCTCCGAGCAGTACTTC
>NA|NA|TRBJ1-2|TRBV29-1
CSVPGVNYGYTF
TGCAGCGTCCCTGGGGTAAACTATGGCTACACCTTC
>NA|NA|TRBJ1-5|TRBV7-9
CASSLEGGQPQHF
TGTGCCAGCAGCTTAGAGGGTGGTCAGCCCCAGCATTTT
>NA|TRBD1|TRBJ2-7|TRBV5-6
CASSYPRDRGEQYF
TGTGCCAGCAGCTACCCCCGGGACAGAGGCGAGCAGTACTTC
>NA|NA|TRBJ2-1|TRBV7-6
CASSPTSYNEQFF
TGTGCCAGCAGCCCCACCTCCTACAATGAGCAGTTCTTC
>NA|NA|TRBJ2-5|TRBV20-1
CSASTGGSASETQYF
TGCAGTGCTAGTACAGGAGGGAGTGCATCAGAGACCCAGTACTTC
>NA|NA|TRBJ2-2|TRBV29-1
CSVELQGATGELFF
TGCAGCGTTGAACTGCAAGGGGCAACCGGGGAGCTGTTTTTT
>NA|NA|TRBJ2-3|TRBV7-2
CASSLAEATDTQYF
TGTGCCAGCAGCTTAGCTGAAGCGACGGATACGCAGTATTTT
>NA|TRBD1|TRBJ2-5|TRBV5-1
CASSLGSRGSGETQYF
TGCGCCAGCAGCTTAGGTTCCAGGGGGTCCGGAGAGACCCAGTACTTC
>NA|NA|TRBJ1-4|TRBV4-1
CASSQAPTTNEKLFF
TGCGCCAGCAGCCAAGCCCCTACAACTAATGAAAAACTGTTTTTT
>few|NA|TRBJ2-7|TRBV15
CATSRAFEGEQYF
TGTGCCACCAGCAGAGCTTTCGAGGGGGAGCAGTACTTC
>NA|TRBD1|TRBJ1-2|TRBV5-1
CASNPGTGGIYTF
TGCGCCAGCAACCCCGGGACAGGGGGTATCTACACCTTC
>NA|NA|TRBJ1-1|TRBV20-1
CSALPFGPEAFF
TGCAGTGCCCTCCCTTTCGGGCCCGAAGCTTTCTTT
>few|NA|TRBJ2-1|TRBV7-2
CASSPGQYLYNEQFF
TGTGCCAGCAGCCCCGGACAGTATTTGTACAATGAGCAGTTCTTC
>NA|NA|TRBJ2-7|TRBV4-3
CASSQDTGSPYEQYF
TGCGCCAGCAGCCAAGATACCGGGTCACCTTACGAGCAGTACTTC
>NA|NA|TRBJ2-5|TRBV5-4
CASSSLGGPGRETQYF
TGTGCCAGCAGCTCCTTGGGGGGGCCAGGTCGAGAGACCCAGTACTTC
>NA|NA|TRBJ2-6|TRBV5-1
CASSLEAVTGANVLTF
TGCGCCAGCAGCTTGGAGGCCGTAACTGGGGCCAACGTCCTGACTTTC
>NA|NA|TRBJ1-2|TRBV9
CASSTEQGTNYGYTF
TGTGCCAGCAGCACCGAACAGGGTACGAACTATGGCTACACCTTC